This T cell receptor (beta chain) was documented in a study of glioma-infiltrating T cells after dendritic cell vaccination. For the study at large: Autologous tumor lysate-pulsed dendritic cell vaccination was given between about 2002 and 2013. The vaccine used monocyte-derived dendritic cells pulsed overnight with autologous tumor lysate. At biweekly intervals, patients got three intradermal dendritic cell vaccine injections.

The PCR used 60 V beta and 13 J beta primers. This table comes from immunoSEQ multiplex PCR, and its TCRdb copy is limited to in-frame clones, with some not included. This sample has 60,000 or so clones, with roughly 86% found just once. Time point indicated: after dendritic cell vaccination, including at tumor progression/relapse. V was clipped by 4 bases and J by 5 bases, with 12 bases between them. The CDR3 consists of 13 residues. CDR1 is GTSNPN and CDR2 is SVGIG in the germline V gene (reference sequence). The sample was blood, taken after dendritic cell vaccination. This TCR was recovered from a human donor with glioblastoma. The gene calls are TRBV30 and TRBJ1-5; D call uncertain. Written as DNA, the CDR3 is TGTGCCTGGAATGCGGCCATCTATCAGCCCCAGCATTTT. It codes for CAWNAAIYQPQHF.